The sequence of this T cell receptor beta chain was determined in a study of shared clonotypes between healthy human individuals. This CDR3 comprises 13 residues. In germline, CDR1 is MNHEY, CDR2 SMNVEV (reference sequence). Trimming cost V 5 bases and J 6 bases; bases outside gene matches: 3. Every subset had its genomic DNA shared out evenly among several immunoSEQ plates. Sequencing was performed with immunoSEQ multiplex PCR; in TCRdb, only in-frame clones are kept and a portion is missing. The sample records about 2.4 million clones, roughly nine tenths being singletons. Notes on this clone: The antigen is not known.

Points from the study as a whole: Shared clonotypes: approximately 4.5% naive CD4, about 3.3% naive CD8, around 2.4% memory CD4, about 0.4% memory CD8. Shared clonotypes across all four donors exceeded non-shared ones in generation probability.

Every donor was a Caucasian adult from Nashville, Tennessee. This receptor was identified in a man in his late teens or twenties in good health. The V and J genes are TRBV27 and TRBJ2-7, with 11 bases lining up with TRBD1. Sequencing was carried out using naive CD4+ T cells sorted from blood. The sample's subset: CD45RA+ positively selected. This CDR3 reads CASSPGTGGEQYF. The CDR3 DNA sequence: TGTGCCAGCAGTCCCGGGACAGGGGGCGAGCAGTACTTC.